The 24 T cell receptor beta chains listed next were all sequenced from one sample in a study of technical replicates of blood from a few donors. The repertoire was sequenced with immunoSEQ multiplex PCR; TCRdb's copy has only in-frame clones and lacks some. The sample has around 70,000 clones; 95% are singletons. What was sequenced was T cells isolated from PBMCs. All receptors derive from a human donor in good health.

CDR3 DNA sequence: TGTGCCAGCTCACGCAATGACAGGTCGCTACCTATGAACACTGAAGCTTTCTTT. It codes for CASSRNDRSLPMNTEAFF. The chain recombines TRBV18 with TRBJ1-1, with TRBD1 as a possible D gene (6 bases). This CDR3 contains 18 residues. The germline gives CDR1 KGHSH, CDR2 LQKENI. V was clipped by 4 bases and J by 0 bases, with 21 bases between them.

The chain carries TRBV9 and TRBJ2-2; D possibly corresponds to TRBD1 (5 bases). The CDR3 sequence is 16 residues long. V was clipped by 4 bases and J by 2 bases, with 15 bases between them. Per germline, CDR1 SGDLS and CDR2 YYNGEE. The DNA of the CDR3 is TGTGCCAGCAGCCCCCGTTTGACAGCAAACACCGGGGAGCTGTTTTTT. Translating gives CASSPRLTANTGELFF.

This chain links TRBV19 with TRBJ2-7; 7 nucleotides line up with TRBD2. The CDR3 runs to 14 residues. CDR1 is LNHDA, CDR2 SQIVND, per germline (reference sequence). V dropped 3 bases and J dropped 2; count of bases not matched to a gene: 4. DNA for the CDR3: TGTGCCAGTAGTATCGTAGCGGGCGCCTACGAGCAGTACTTC. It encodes CASSIVAGAYEQYF.

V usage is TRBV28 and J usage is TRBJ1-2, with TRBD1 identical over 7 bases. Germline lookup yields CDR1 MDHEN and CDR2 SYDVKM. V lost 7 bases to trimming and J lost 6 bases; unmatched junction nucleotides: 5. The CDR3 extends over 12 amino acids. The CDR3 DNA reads TGTGCCAGCAATGACAGGGATCATGGCTACACCTTC. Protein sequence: CASNDRDHGYTF.

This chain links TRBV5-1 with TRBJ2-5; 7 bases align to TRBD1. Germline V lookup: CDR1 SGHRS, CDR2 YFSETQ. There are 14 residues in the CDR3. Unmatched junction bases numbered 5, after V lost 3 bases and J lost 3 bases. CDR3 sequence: CASSSDRAEETQYF. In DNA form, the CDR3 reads TGCGCCAGCAGCTCTGACAGGGCTGAAGAGACCCAGTACTTC.

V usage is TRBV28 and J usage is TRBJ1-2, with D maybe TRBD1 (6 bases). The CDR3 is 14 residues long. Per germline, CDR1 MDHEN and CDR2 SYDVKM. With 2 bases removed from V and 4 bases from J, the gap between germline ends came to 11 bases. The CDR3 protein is CASSLIRGIYGYTF. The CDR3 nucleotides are TGTGCCAGCAGTTTAATAAGGGGGATCTATGGCTACACCTTC.

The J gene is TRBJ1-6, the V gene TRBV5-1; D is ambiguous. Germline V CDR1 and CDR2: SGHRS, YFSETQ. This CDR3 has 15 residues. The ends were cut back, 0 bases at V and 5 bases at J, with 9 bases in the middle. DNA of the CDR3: TGCGCCAGCAGCTTGGGGCAGGCAAATAATTCACCCCTCCACTTT. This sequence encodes CASSLGQANNSPLHF.

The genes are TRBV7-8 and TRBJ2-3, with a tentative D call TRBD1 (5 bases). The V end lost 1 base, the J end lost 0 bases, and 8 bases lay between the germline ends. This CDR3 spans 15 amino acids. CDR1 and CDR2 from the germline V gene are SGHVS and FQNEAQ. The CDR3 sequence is CASSLVGQSTDTQYF. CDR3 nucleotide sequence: TGTGCCAGCAGCTTAGTGGGGCAAAGCACAGATACGCAGTATTTT.

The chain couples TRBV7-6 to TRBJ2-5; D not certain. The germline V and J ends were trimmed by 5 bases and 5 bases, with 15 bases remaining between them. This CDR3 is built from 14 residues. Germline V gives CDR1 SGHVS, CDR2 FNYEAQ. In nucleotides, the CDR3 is TGTGCCAGCAGCACATCCGTTGGCAAGGAGACCCAGTACTTC. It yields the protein CASSTSVGKETQYF.

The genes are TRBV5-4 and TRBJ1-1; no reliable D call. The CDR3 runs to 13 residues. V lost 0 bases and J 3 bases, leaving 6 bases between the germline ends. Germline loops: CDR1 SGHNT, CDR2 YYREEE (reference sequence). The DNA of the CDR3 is TGTGCCAGCAGCTTGGTTCCAGACACTGAAGCTTTCTTT. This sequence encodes CASSLVPDTEAFF.

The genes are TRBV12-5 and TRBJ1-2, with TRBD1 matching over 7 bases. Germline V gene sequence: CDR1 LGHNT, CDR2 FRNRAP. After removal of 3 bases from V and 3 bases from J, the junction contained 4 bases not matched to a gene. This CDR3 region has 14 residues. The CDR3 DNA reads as TGTGCTAGTGGTTTAGGGACAGCGCACTATGGCTACACCTTC. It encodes CASGLGTAHYGYTF. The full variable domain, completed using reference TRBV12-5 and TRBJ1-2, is DARVTQTPRHKVTEMGQEVTMRCQPILGHNTVFWYRQTMMQGLELLAYFRNRAPLDDSGMPKDRFSAEMPDATLATLKIQPSEPRDSAVYFCASGLGTAHYGYTFGSGTRLTVV.

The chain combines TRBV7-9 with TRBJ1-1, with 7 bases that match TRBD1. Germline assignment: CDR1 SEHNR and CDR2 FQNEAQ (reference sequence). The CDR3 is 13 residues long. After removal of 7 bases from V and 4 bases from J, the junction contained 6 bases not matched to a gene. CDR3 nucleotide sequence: TGTGCCAGCATCAAGACAGGGAGCACTGAAGCTTTCTTT. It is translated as CASIKTGSTEAFF. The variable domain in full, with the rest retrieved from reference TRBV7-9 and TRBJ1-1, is DTGVSQNPRHKITKRGQNVTFRCDPISEHNRLYWYRQTLGQGPEFLTYFQNEAQLEKSRLLSDRFSAERPKGSFSTLEIQRTEQGDSAMYLCASIKTGSTEAFFGQGTRLTVV.

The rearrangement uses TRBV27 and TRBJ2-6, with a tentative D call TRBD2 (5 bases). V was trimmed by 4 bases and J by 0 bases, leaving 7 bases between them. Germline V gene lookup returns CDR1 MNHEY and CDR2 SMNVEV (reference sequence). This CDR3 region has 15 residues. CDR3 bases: TGTGCCAGCAGTTGGGAGTTCTCTGGGGCCAACGTCCTGACTTTC. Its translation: CASSWEFSGANVLTF.

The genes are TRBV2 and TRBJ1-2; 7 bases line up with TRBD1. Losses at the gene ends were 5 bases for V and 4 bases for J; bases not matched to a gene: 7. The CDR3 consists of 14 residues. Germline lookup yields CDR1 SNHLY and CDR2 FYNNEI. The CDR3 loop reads CASSHTGDTYGYTF. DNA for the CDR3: TGTGCCAGCAGTCATACAGGGGATACCTATGGCTACACCTTC.

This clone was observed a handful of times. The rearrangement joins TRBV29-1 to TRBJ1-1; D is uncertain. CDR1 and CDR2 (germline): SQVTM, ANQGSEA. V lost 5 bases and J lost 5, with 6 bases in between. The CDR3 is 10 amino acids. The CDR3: CSVRETEAFF. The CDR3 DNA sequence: TGCAGCGTTCGGGAGACTGAAGCTTTCTTT.

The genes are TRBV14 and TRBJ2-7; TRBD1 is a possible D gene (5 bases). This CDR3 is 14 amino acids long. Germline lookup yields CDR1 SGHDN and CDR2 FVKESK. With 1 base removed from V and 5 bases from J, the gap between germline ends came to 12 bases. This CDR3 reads CASSQVRGKNEQYF. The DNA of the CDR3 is TGTGCCAGCAGCCAAGTAAGGGGTAAAAACGAGCAGTACTTC.

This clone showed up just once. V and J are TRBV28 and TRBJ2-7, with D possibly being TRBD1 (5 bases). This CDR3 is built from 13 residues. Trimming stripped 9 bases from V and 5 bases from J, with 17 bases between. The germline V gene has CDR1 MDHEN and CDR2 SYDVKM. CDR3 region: CASCAQGGDEQYF. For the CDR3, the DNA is TGTGCCAGTTGCGCTCAGGGTGGTGACGAGCAGTACTTC.

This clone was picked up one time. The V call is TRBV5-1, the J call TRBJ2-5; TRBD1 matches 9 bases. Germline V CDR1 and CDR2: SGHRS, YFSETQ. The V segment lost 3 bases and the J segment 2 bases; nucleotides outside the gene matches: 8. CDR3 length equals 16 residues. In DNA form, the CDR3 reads TGCGCCAGCAGCTACGGAACAGGGGGCGGACAAGAGACCCAGTACTTC. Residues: CASSYGTGGGQETQYF.

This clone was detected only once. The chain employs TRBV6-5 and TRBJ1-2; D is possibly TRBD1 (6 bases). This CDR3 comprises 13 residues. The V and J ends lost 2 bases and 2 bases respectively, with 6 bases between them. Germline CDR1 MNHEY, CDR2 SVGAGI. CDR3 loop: CASSYGQNYGYTF. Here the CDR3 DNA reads TGTGCCAGCAGTTACGGACAGAACTATGGCTACACCTTC.

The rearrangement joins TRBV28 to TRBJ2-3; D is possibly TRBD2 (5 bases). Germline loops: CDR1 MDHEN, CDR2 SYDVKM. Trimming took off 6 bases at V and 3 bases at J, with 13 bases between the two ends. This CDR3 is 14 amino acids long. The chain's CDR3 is CASSLPRETDTQYF. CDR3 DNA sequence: TGTGCCAGCAGCCTCCCGAGGGAGACAGATACGCAGTATTTT.

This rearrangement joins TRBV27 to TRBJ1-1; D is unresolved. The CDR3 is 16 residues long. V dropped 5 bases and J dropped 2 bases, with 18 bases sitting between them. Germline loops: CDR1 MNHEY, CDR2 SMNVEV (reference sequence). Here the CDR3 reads CASSTTKRGLNTEAFF. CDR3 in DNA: TGTGCCAGCAGTACCACTAAACGTGGTCTCAACACTGAAGCTTTCTTT.

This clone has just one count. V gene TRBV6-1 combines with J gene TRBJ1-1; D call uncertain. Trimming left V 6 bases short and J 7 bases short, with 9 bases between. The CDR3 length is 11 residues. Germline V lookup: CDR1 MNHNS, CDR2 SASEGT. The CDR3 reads CASRSYSEAFF. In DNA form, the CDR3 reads TGTGCCAGCAGGTCTTATAGTGAAGCTTTCTTT.

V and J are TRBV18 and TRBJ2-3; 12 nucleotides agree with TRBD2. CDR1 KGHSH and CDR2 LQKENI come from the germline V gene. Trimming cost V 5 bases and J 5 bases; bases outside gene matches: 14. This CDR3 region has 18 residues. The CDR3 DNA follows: TGTGCCAGCTCAACCCGGGGCCTAGCGGGAGGGCTACGAGATACGCAGTATTTT. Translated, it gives CASSTRGLAGGLRDTQYF.

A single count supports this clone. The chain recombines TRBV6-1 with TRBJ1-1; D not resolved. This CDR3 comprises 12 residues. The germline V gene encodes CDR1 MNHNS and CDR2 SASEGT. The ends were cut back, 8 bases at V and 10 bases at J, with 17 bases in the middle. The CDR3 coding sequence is TGTGCCAGCGGCGGGATCCCAGTCGGAGCTTTCTTT. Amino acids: CASGGIPVGAFF.